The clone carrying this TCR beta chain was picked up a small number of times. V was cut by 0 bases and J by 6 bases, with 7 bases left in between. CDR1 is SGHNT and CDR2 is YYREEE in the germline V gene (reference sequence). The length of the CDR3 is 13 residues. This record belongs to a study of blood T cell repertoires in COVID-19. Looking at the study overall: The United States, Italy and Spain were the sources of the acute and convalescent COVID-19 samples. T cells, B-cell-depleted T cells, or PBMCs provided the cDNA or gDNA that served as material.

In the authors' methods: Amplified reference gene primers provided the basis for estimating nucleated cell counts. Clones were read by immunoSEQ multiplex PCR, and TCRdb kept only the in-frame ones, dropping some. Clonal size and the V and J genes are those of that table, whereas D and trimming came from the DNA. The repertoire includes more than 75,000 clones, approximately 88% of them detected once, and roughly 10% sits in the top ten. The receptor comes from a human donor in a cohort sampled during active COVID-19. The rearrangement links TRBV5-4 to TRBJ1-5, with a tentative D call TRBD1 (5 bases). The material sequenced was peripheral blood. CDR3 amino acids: CASSLEGSQPQHF. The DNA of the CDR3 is TGTGCCAGCAGCTTGGAGGGGTCTCAGCCCCAGCATTTT. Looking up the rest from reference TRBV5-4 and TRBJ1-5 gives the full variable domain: ETGVTQSPTHLIKTRGQQVTLRCSSQSGHNTVSWYQQALGQGPQFIFQYYREEENGRGNFPPRFSGLQFPNYSSELNVNALELDDSALYLCASSLEGSQPQHFGDGTRLSIL.